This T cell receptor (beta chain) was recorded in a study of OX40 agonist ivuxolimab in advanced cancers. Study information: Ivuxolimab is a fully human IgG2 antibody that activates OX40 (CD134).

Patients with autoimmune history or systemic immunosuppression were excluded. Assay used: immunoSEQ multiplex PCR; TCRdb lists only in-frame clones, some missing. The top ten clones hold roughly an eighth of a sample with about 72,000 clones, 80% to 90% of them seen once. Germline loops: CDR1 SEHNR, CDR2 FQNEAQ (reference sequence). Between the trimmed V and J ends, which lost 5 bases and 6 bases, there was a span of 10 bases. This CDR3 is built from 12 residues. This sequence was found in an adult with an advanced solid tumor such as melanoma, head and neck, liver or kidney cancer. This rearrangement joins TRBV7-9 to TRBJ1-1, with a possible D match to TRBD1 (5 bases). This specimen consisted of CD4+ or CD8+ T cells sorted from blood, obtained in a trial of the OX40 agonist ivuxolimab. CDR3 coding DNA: TGTGCCAGCAGCCATGGGGGGGCTGAAGCTTTCTTT. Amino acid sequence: CASSHGGAEAFF.